Below, one T cell receptor (beta chain) is given with its context. The V gene's germline CDR1 is SGHVS and CDR2 FNYEAQ. V was cut by 1 base and J by 8 bases, with 15 bases left in between. The CDR3 is 15 residues long. This entry comes from a study of blood T cell repertoires in COVID-19. Turning to the study itself: Spain, Italy and the United States supplied samples that represented acute and convalescent COVID-19. Sources were T cells, B-cell-depleted T cells, or PBMCs; the material itself was cDNA or gDNA.

Original data processing: Quantification of nucleated cells was approximated via reference gene primer amplification. Clones were sequenced by immunoSEQ multiplex PCR, and TCRdb holds only the in-frame ones, with some missing. The DNA gave D and trimming, while V, J and clone size come from that table. Of some 220,000 clones listed, 70% to 90% are singletons. The sequencing sample was made of peripheral blood. The chain employs TRBV7-6 and TRBJ2-1, with D tentatively TRBD1 (5 bases). The sequence derives from a woman aged 18-29 years who had recovered from COVID-19. CDR3: CASSLGGREGDEQFF. The CDR3 DNA is TGTGCCAGCAGCTTAGGGGGCAGGGAAGGAGATGAGCAGTTCTTC.